The 27 T cell receptor beta chains given below trace back to one sample, sequenced in a study of blood T cells in healthy people across ages. Combining a sample-barcoded 5' primer with a J-beta primer mix, a second PCR ran for roughly 6 to 12 cycles. TCRdb ran MiXCR on the 5' RACE reads and lists one entry per CDR3 protein. The sample consists of 920,000 or so distinct CDR3 sequences, 45% of them appearing once. Sequencing was performed on blood. Receptors were obtained from a woman in her fifties or sixties in good health.

The chain joins TRBV4-3 to TRBJ2-3, with D perhaps TRBD2 (6 bases). Per the germline V gene, CDR1 is LGHNA and CDR2 is YSLEER. V dropped 7 bases and J dropped 2 bases, with 13 bases sitting between them. This CDR3 comprises 14 residues. The CDR3 here is CASTRDLHTDTQYF. The CDR3 DNA reads as TGCGCCAGCACCCGGGACTTACACACAGATACGCAGTATTTT.

This clonotype was found once. This chain joins TRBV14 and TRBJ2-3; D ambiguous. The CDR3 has 12 amino acids. The germline V and J ends were trimmed by 5 bases and 5 bases, with 8 bases remaining between them. Germline V gene lookup returns CDR1 SGHDN and CDR2 FVKESK. The CDR3 sequence: CASSNRLDTQYF. In DNA, the CDR3 is TGTGCCAGCAGCAACCGTCTAGATACGCAGTATTTT.

V is TRBV29-1 and J is TRBJ2-1, with 10 positions matching TRBD1. The junction had 9 bases not matched to a gene; V was cut back by 7 bases and J by 3 bases. The germline gives CDR1 SQVTM, CDR2 ANQGSEA. The CDR3 sequence is 15 residues long. DNA for the CDR3: TGCAGCGGGGTAACCGGGACAGGGGTCTACAATGAGCAGTTCTTC. It is translated as CSGVTGTGVYNEQFF.

The chain has TRBV28 and TRBJ2-3, with 7 positions matching TRBD1. Losses at the gene ends were 6 bases for V and 4 bases for J; bases not matched to a gene: 10. In germline, CDR1 is MDHEN, CDR2 SYDVKM. The CDR3 has 15 amino acids. The CDR3 nucleotides read TGTGCCAGCAGACCACAGGGGTATTCACCAGATACGCAGTATTTT. Protein: CASRPQGYSPDTQYF.

The chain couples TRBV18 to TRBJ1-2, with 7 bases lining up with TRBD1. Trimming cost V 1 base and J 3 bases; bases outside gene matches: 2. CDR3 length: 14 amino acids. Germline assignment: CDR1 KGHSH and CDR2 LQKENI. CDR3 region: CASSPQQGYYGYTF. The CDR3 DNA is TGTGCCAGCTCACCACAACAGGGGTACTATGGCTACACCTTC.

V usage is TRBV20-1 and J usage is TRBJ2-4; D might be TRBD2 (5 bases). V was cut by 0 bases and J by 15 bases, with 21 bases left in between. Germline V gene sequence: CDR1 DFQATT, CDR2 SNEGSKA (reference sequence). CDR3 length: 14 amino acids. The CDR3 loop is CSARDQRTHKLLYF. Here the CDR3 DNA reads TGCAGTGCTAGAGATCAAAGGACTCACAAACTGCTGTACTTC.

This clonotype was seen only a few times. J is TRBJ2-7 and V is TRBV12-3 or TRBV12-4; 10 bases fit TRBD2. CDR3 length: 15 amino acids. Losses at the gene ends were 2 bases for V and 2 bases for J; bases not matched to a gene: 3. The chain's CDR3 is CASSLQSGGAYEQYF. For the CDR3, the DNA is TGTGCCAGCAGTTTACAGAGCGGGGGGGCCTACGAGCAGTACTTC.

This clonotype occurred a few times. The chain recombines TRBV10-3 with TRBJ2-2, with 9 bases that match TRBD2. V trimming: 9 bases; J trimming: 1 base; junction bases outside the gene matches: 3. The germline V gene has CDR1 ENHRY and CDR2 SYGVKD. This CDR3 contains 14 residues. The CDR3: CAIRTSENTGELFF. DNA of the CDR3: TGTGCCATACGGACTAGCGAGAACACCGGGGAGCTGTTTTTT.

V and J are TRBV20-1 and TRBJ2-3, with 7 bases that match TRBD1. The V gene's germline CDR1 is DFQATT and CDR2 SNEGSKA (reference sequence). V dropped 0 bases and J dropped 4; count of bases not matched to a gene: 4. This CDR3 contains 14 residues. Here the CDR3 DNA reads TGCAGTGCTAGAGACCGACAGGGCCCAGATACGCAGTATTTT. It codes for CSARDRQGPDTQYF.

This clonotype is a singleton in its sample. The chain employs TRBV27 and TRBJ2-1, with a tentative D call TRBD2 (6 bases). The germline V and J ends were trimmed by 5 bases and 2 bases, with 16 bases remaining between them. This CDR3 is built from 16 residues. CDR1 is MNHEY and CDR2 is SMNVEV in the germline V gene (reference sequence). For the CDR3, the DNA is TGTGCCAGCAGTCCTCCCCTAGCGAGGCCCTACAATGAGCAGTTCTTC. As protein: CASSPPLARPYNEQFF.

This clonotype was observed a few times. The V call is TRBV10-3, the J call TRBJ2-7; 8 nucleotides align to TRBD1. The CDR3 spans 15 residues. V gave up 3 bases and J gave up 6 bases; unmatched junction bases: 10. From germline, CDR1 is ENHRY and CDR2 SYGVKD. This CDR3 reads CAISDRGRGLFEQYF. CDR3 nucleotide sequence: TGTGCCATCAGTGACCGGGGCAGGGGGCTTTTCGAGCAGTACTTC.

This clonotype showed up many times. J is TRBJ1-2 and V is TRBV20-1, with 7 bases that match TRBD1. The CDR3 is 13 residues long. Losses at the gene ends were 5 bases for V and 4 bases for J; bases not matched to a gene: 7. CDR1 is DFQATT, CDR2 SNEGSKA, per germline (reference sequence). The chain's CDR3 is CSAVDRAPYGYTF. The CDR3 DNA reads as TGCAGTGCTGTAGACAGGGCGCCCTATGGCTACACCTTC.

The chain couples TRBV7-2 to TRBJ2-7; maybe TRBD2 (6 bases). V was pared by 4 bases and J by 3 bases, with 13 bases between. Germline V gene lookup returns CDR1 SGHTA and CDR2 FQGNSA. The CDR3 has 14 residues. The CDR3 region is CASSSRLGGYEQYF. The DNA of the CDR3 is TGTGCCAGCAGCTCTAGACTAGGAGGCTACGAGCAGTACTTC. Using reference TRBV7-2 and TRBJ2-7 for the parts outside the CDR3, the full variable domain is GAGVSQSPSNKVTEKGKDVELRCDPISGHTALYWYRQSLGQGLEFLIYFQGNSAPDKSGLPSDRFSAERTGGSVSTLTIQRTQQEDSAVYLCASSSRLGGYEQYFGPGTRLTVT.

This clonotype appeared a few times. The J gene is TRBJ2-4, the V gene TRBV20-1; unclear D gene. Germline loops: CDR1 DFQATT, CDR2 SNEGSKA (reference sequence). The CDR3 length is 14 residues. The V end lost 3 bases, the J end lost 0 bases, and 9 bases lay between the germline ends. CDR3 residues: CSASFGLAKNIQYF. DNA for the CDR3: TGCAGTGCTAGTTTCGGATTAGCCAAAAACATTCAGTACTTC.

V is TRBV20-1 and J is TRBJ1-1; 8 nucleotides match TRBD1. After removal of 6 bases from V and 4 bases from J, the junction contained 10 bases not matched to a gene. This CDR3 contains 14 residues. Germline assignment: CDR1 DFQATT and CDR2 SNEGSKA (reference sequence). The CDR3 sequence: CSALGQGASTEAFF. Here the CDR3 DNA reads TGCAGTGCCCTCGGGCAGGGGGCGAGCACTGAAGCTTTCTTT.

The rearrangement joins TRBV20-1 to TRBJ2-3, with 8 positions matching TRBD2. V trimming: 2 bases; J trimming: 5 bases; junction bases outside the gene matches: 9. CDR3 length equals 15 residues. Germline CDR1 is DFQATT and CDR2 is SNEGSKA (reference sequence). CDR3 nucleotides: TGCAGTGCTAGAACGGGAGGGCGTTACATAGATACGCAGTATTTT. Its translation is CSARTGGRYIDTQYF.

This chain links TRBV20-1 with TRBJ2-5; 11 bases match TRBD2. The V gene's germline CDR1 is DFQATT and CDR2 SNEGSKA (reference sequence). Germline trimming cut 5 bases from V and 5 bases from J; bases unmatched to any gene: 7. The CDR3 length is 14 residues. As DNA, the CDR3 is TGCAGTGCTCCGACCGGACTAGCGGGCGAGACCCAGTACTTC. This sequence encodes CSAPTGLAGETQYF.

The chain has TRBV11-1 and TRBJ1-6; tentatively, D is TRBD1 (6 bases). V gave up 5 bases and J gave up 9 bases, with 11 bases separating them. CDR3 length: 13 residues. CDR1 SGHAT and CDR2 FQDESV come from the germline V gene (reference sequence). CDR3 sequence (DNA): TGTGCCAGCAGCCTGGACAGACGTTCACCCCTCCACTTT. This translates into CASSLDRRSPLHF.

V is TRBV25-1 and J is TRBJ1-1, with a weak D call TRBD1 (5 bases). The germline V and J ends were trimmed by 6 bases and 7 bases, with 12 bases remaining between them. Germline V gene data show CDR1 as MGHDK and CDR2 as SYGVNS. This CDR3 region has 12 residues. CDR3 protein: CASRRTGGEAFF. The CDR3 coding sequence is TGTGCCAGCAGGAGGACCGGGGGTGAAGCTTTCTTT.

The chain combines TRBV6-5 with TRBJ1-5; 7 bases align to TRBD1. V trimming: 4 bases; J trimming: 4 bases; junction bases outside the gene matches: 7. The length of the CDR3 is 15 residues. From germline, CDR1 is MNHEY and CDR2 SVGAGI. The CDR3 here is CASSLTGADNQPQHF. CDR3 DNA sequence: TGTGCCAGCAGTTTAACAGGGGCGGATAATCAGCCCCAGCATTTT.

This clonotype was counted a few times. The chain recombines TRBV5-5 with TRBJ2-5; 7 nucleotides line up with TRBD1. J gave up 4 bases and V 5 bases, and 8 bases lay outside the gene matches. Germline values: CDR1 SGHKS, CDR2 YYEKEE (reference sequence). CDR3 length equals 14 residues. The CDR3 reads CASSVTGVIETQYF. The CDR3 DNA reads TGTGCCAGCAGTGTTACAGGGGTGATAGAGACCCAGTACTTC.

The V gene is TRBV11-2, the J gene TRBJ1-2; TRBD1 is a possible D gene (6 bases). Germline V gene data show CDR1 as SGHAT and CDR2 as FQNNGV. CDR3 length: 14 amino acids. Trimming removed 6 bases from V and 4 bases from J, with 15 bases in between. CDR3 region: CASRLQGRLYGYTF. CDR3 coding DNA: TGTGCCAGCAGGCTACAGGGCCGGCTCTATGGCTACACCTTC. Supplemented by reference TRBV11-2 and TRBJ1-2, the full variable domain reads EAGVAQSPRYKIIEKRQSVAFWCNPISGHATLYWYQQILGQGPKLLIQFQNNGVVDDSQLPKDRFSAERLKGVDSTLKIQPAKLEDSAVYLCASRLQGRLYGYTFGSGTRLTVV.

This clonotype turned up a few times. V usage is TRBV10-2 and J usage is TRBJ2-3; 8 bases line up with TRBD2. Per the germline V gene, CDR1 is WSHSY and CDR2 is SAAADI. V gave up 6 bases and J gave up 10 bases; unmatched junction bases: 12. The CDR3 consists of 14 residues. The CDR3 DNA reads TGCGCCAGCAGGGCGGGACTAGAGGTAACGTCGCAGTATTTT. Translation gives CASRAGLEVTSQYF.

This clonotype was picked up a small number of times. The J gene is TRBJ2-4, the V gene TRBV6-5; TRBD2 matches 7 bases. Germline CDR1 reads MNHEY; CDR2 reads SVGAGI. The CDR3 runs 15 residues. Trimming cost V 6 bases and J 0 bases; bases outside gene matches: 5. The CDR3 bases are TGTGCCAGCAGGACTAGCACAGTAGCCAAAAACATTCAGTACTTC. This encodes CASRTSTVAKNIQYF.

This clonotype was observed a few times. V gene TRBV9 combines with J gene TRBJ1-5; perhaps TRBD1 as D (5 bases). Germline V CDR1 and CDR2: SGDLS, YYNGEE. With 3 bases removed from V and 5 bases from J, the gap between germline ends came to 12 bases. The CDR3 is 14 amino acids. The CDR3 region is CASSAQGGDQPQHF. Written as DNA, the CDR3 is TGTGCCAGCAGCGCTCAGGGAGGGGATCAGCCCCAGCATTTT.

Here the CDR3 DNA reads TGTGCCAGCAGCTCGCGGCGGATGGAGACCCAGTACTTC. It codes for CASSSRRMETQYF. The rearrangement uses TRBV7-7 and TRBJ2-5; unclear D gene. From germline, CDR1 is SSHAT and CDR2 FNYEAQ (reference sequence). The CDR3 is 13 amino acids. Trimming took off 4 bases at V and 5 bases at J, with 11 bases between the two ends. Full variable domain (remainder filled in from reference TRBV7-7 and TRBJ2-5): GAGVSQSPRYKVTKRGQDVTLRCDPISSHATLYWYQQALGQGPEFLTYFNYEAQPDKSGLPSDRFSAERPEGSISTLTIQRTEQRDSAMYRCASSSRRMETQYFGPGTRLLVL.

This clonotype was observed once. The genes are TRBV3-1 and TRBJ2-7, with D possibly called TRBD1 or TRBD2 (6 bases each). This CDR3 comprises 14 residues. In germline, CDR1 is LGHDT, CDR2 YNNKEL (reference sequence). V lost 3 bases and J 4 bases, leaving 13 bases between the germline ends. CDR3 coding DNA: TGTGCCAGCAGCCAGTGGGGGGCTCGTTACGAGCAGTACTTC. This sequence encodes CASSQWGARYEQYF.